The 2 T cell receptor beta chains given below trace back to one sample, sequenced in a study of blood T cell repertoires in COVID-19. Profiling relied on immunoSEQ multiplex PCR, and the TCRdb table lists in-frame clones only, not all of them. The table records more than 200,000 clones, 80% to 90% of them present only once. The material sequenced was peripheral blood. These receptors were taken from a woman in her 50s with acute or convalescent COVID-19.

The CDR3 is CASSRDRHDEQYF. In nucleotides, the CDR3 is TGCGCCAGCAGCCGGGACAGGCACGACGAGCAGTACTTC. The rearrangement joins TRBV5-1 to TRBJ2-7; 8 bases match TRBD1. The V segment lost 4 bases and the J segment 5 bases; nucleotides outside the gene matches: 5. Germline V gene data show CDR1 as SGHRS and CDR2 as YFSETQ. The CDR3 covers 13 residues.

The chain carries TRBV6-2 or TRBV6-3 and TRBJ2-3, with 13 bases fitting TRBD2. The CDR3 length is 17 residues. The V and J ends lost 5 bases and 2 bases, in that order; junction bases with no gene match: 7. Germline assignment: CDR1 MNHEY and CDR2 SVGEGT. The CDR3 bases are TGTGCCAGCAGTGAGGGGACTAGCGGGGCACCCACAGATACGCAGTATTTT. Translating it yields CASSEGTSGAPTDTQYF.